This paragraph reports one T cell receptor (beta chain). Its specificity is not known. This entry is derived from a study of lymphopenia after photon versus proton radiotherapy. Study-level points and caveats: Photon-treated patients lost naive T cells and TCR diversity; proton-treated stayed stable. Only patients who died were analyzed for survival; proton advantage is unproven.

The germline V gene encodes CDR1 SGHTA and CDR2 FQGNSA. CDR3 length: 15 residues. The V end was cut by 1 base, the J end by 4 bases, with 14 bases between. The repertoire was sequenced with immunoSEQ multiplex PCR; TCRdb's copy has only in-frame clones and lacks some. The table includes about 7,200 clones, around 92% detected once. The V call is TRBV7-2, the J call TRBJ2-7, with unresolved D. The specimen comprised peripheral blood, sampled from a patient treated with photon-based radiotherapy. The sequence was collected from a man aged 55-75 years with cholangiocarcinoma. CDR3 sequence: CASSLVGRENYEQYF. The CDR3 coding sequence is TGTGCCAGCAGCTTAGTCGGCAGAGAGAATTACGAGCAGTACTTC.